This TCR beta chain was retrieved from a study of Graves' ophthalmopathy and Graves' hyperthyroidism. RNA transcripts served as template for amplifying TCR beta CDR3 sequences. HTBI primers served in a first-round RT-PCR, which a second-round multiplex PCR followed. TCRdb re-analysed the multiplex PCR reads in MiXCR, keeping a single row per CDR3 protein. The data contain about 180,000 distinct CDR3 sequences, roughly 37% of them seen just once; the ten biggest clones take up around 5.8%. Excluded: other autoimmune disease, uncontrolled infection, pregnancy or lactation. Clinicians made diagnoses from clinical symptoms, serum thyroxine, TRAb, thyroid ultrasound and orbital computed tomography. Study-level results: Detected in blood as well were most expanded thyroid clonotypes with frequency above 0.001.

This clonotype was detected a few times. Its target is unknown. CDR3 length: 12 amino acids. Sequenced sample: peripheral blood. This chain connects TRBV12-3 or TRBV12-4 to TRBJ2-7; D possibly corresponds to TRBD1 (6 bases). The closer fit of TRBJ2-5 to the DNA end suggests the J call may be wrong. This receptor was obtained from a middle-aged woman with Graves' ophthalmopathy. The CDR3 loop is CASIQGGETQYF. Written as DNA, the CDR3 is TGTGCCAGCATACAGGGCGGGGAGACCCAGTACTTC.